The 14 T cell receptor beta chains in this list originate from one sample, sequenced in a study of shared clonotypes between healthy human individuals (TCRdb year 2020). To prepare the library, the immunoSEQ multiplex PCR assay was applied. Drawn from immuneACCESS, this table holds only the in-frame rearrangements with V and J called that TCRdb kept. Clones are partly lost; checked studies trace under half to an unresolved V gene and leave the rest unexplained. For this sample the table gives about 490,000 clones, of which 81% were detected only once. 12% of the sample is taken by the ten largest. Sequencing used PBMCs. The source of these receptors is a woman between 35 and 50 years old in good health. Some clones in this sample may be carry-over from other donors' samples.

The CDR3 spells CASSLAPSKPGTEAFF. CDR3 coding DNA: TGTGCCAGCAGCTTAGCTCCAAGTAAACCGGGCACTGAAGCTTTCTTT. The rearrangement joins TRBV7-9 to TRBJ1-1, with D uncertain. With 0 bases removed from V and 4 bases from J, the gap between germline ends came to 15 bases. CDR3 length: 16 residues. Germline assignment: CDR1 SEHNR and CDR2 FQNEAQ (reference sequence).

V is TRBV6-5 and J is TRBJ1-2, with a weak D call TRBD1 (6 bases). In germline, CDR1 is MNHEY, CDR2 SVGAGI. V was clipped by 2 bases and J by 7 bases, with 11 bases between them. The CDR3 is 13 residues long. CDR3 residues: CASSYTQGFGYTF. The CDR3 coding sequence is TGTGCCAGCAGTTACACACAGGGATTTGGCTACACCTTC.

V and J are TRBV5-1 and TRBJ1-4; the match to TRBD1 covers 7 bases. CDR1 and CDR2 from the germline V gene are SGHRS and YFSETQ. After removal of 0 bases from V and 4 bases from J, the junction contained 6 bases not matched to a gene. The CDR3 extends over 16 amino acids. The CDR3 protein is CASSLEPSGGNEKLFF. The CDR3 DNA is TGCGCCAGCAGCTTGGAGCCCTCAGGGGGTAATGAAAAACTGTTTTTT.

This clone was counted only a few times. This chain connects TRBV18 to TRBJ2-1; 7 nucleotides align to TRBD2. The germline V gene has CDR1 KGHSH and CDR2 LQKENI. The CDR3 loop spans 15 amino acids. After removal of 6 bases from V and 0 bases from J, the junction contained 5 bases not matched to a gene. CDR3 protein: CASSPRTSSYNEQFF. As DNA, the CDR3 is TGTGCCAGCTCTCCTAGGACTAGCTCCTACAATGAGCAGTTCTTC.

V is TRBV18 and J is TRBJ2-3; D gene unclear. Germline loops: CDR1 KGHSH, CDR2 LQKENI. V was shortened by 0 bases and J by 5 bases, with 9 bases between the two germline ends. The CDR3 covers 14 residues. The CDR3 DNA reads as TGTGCCAGCTCACCACCGGTGAAGAGAGATACGCAGTATTTT. It yields the protein CASSPPVKRDTQYF.

As concerns this clone: A far larger clone is a single base away, which makes a read error likely. This chain's CDR3 is CASGKGFRDQGETQYF. Here the CDR3 DNA reads TGTGCCAGCGGGAAGGGGTTCCGGGACCAAGGGGAGACCCAGTACTTC. The rearrangement joins TRBV2 to TRBJ2-5, with D possibly called TRBD1 or TRBD2 (5 bases each). The CDR3 is 16 amino acids. CDR1 is SNHLY and CDR2 is FYNNEI in the germline V gene. The V gene lost 8 bases and the J gene lost 5 bases, with 24 bases spanning the gap.

The chain links TRBV15 to TRBJ2-5, with 7 positions matching TRBD2. The CDR3 consists of 15 residues. CDR1 is LNHNV and CDR2 is YYDKDF in the germline V gene (reference sequence). Trimming cost V 0 bases and J 4 bases; bases outside gene matches: 5. The CDR3 DNA follows: TGTGCCACCAGCAGAGATGGGGGGAGGGGAGAGACCCAGTACTTC. Its protein product is CATSRDGGRGETQYF. The full variable domain, its missing parts supplied by reference TRBV15 and TRBJ2-5, is DAMVIQNPRYQVTQFGKPVTLSCSQTLNHNVMYWYQQKSSQAPKLLFHYYDKDFNNEADTPDNFQSRRPNTSFCFLDIRSPGLGDTAMYLCATSRDGGRGETQYFGPGTRLLVL.

Note on this clone: A read error is the likely source, as a far larger clone sits one nucleotide away. V usage is TRBV9 and J usage is TRBJ2-2, with D possibly being TRBD1 (5 bases). Germline CDR1 and CDR2: SGDLS and YYNGEE. V lost 3 bases and J lost 5, with 14 bases in between. The CDR3 sequence is 15 residues long. CDR3 DNA sequence: TGTGCCAGCAGCGAAACACCGAGACAGACCGGGGAGCTGTTTTTT. It specifies CASSETPRQTGELFF.

The V and J genes are TRBV23-1 and TRBJ1-5; D call uncertain. TRBV23-1 is an ORF; its function is uncertain. CDR3 length: 17 residues. Trimming pared 1 base from V and 3 bases from J, leaving 16 bases between. CDR3 sequence (DNA): TGCGCCAGCAGTCAATGTGAGGCTCCATGCCCCAATCAGCCCCAGCATTTT. Amino acids: CASSQCEAPCPNQPQHF.

Turning to this clone: A read error is likely, as this CDR3 ends without the conserved phenylalanine or tryptophan. It is unclear where the CDR3 begins or ends on the DNA, so no DNA is shown, and the CDR3 is as TCRdb lists it. The chain is built from TRBV30 and TRBJ1-2; the listed D gene, TRBD1, was not tested against the DNA. The CDR3 region is 9 residues in length, termini included. The germline gives CDR1 GTSNPN, CDR2 SVGIG (reference sequence). CDR3 region: CAWSVPPSY.

The rearrangement uses TRBV5-6 and TRBJ2-7, with TRBD2 as a possible D gene (7 bases). The CDR3 has 16 residues. The V end lost 7 bases, the J end lost 7 bases, and 27 bases lay between the germline ends. The germline gives CDR1 SGHDT, CDR2 YYEEEE. Here the CDR3 reads CASRSLGWGGTGEQYF. The CDR3 DNA reads TGTGCCAGCCGCAGCTTAGGATGGGGGGGCACGGGGGAGCAGTACTTC. The whole variable domain, filled in from reference TRBV5-6 and TRBJ2-7, reads DAGVTQSPTHLIKTRGQQVTLRCSPKSGHDTVSWYQQALGQGPQFIFQYYEEEERQRGNFPDRFSGHQFPNYSSELNVNALLLGDSALYLCASRSLGWGGTGEQYFGPGTRLTVT.

The chain uses TRBV18 and TRBJ2-3; D remains ambiguous. Per the germline V gene, CDR1 is KGHSH and CDR2 is LQKENI. This CDR3 region has 14 residues. Trimming shortened V by 3 bases and J by 4 bases, and 11 bases separated the two germline ends. CDR3 nucleotides: TGTGCCAGCTCACCTGTAGGGTTCGCAGATACGCAGTATTTT. It yields the protein CASSPVGFADTQYF.

The CDR3 protein is CSVGGRGLDLNEQFF. CDR3 DNA sequence: TGCAGCGTAGGGGGTAGGGGGCTCGACTTAAATGAGCAGTTCTTC. The chain links TRBV29-1 to TRBJ2-1; 7 bases match TRBD1. Trimming at V came to 6 bases and at J to 7 bases, leaving 15 bases not matched to a gene. CDR1 and CDR2 (germline): SQVTM, ANQGSEA. The CDR3 sequence is 15 residues long.

The V gene is TRBV28, the J gene TRBJ1-5, with D possibly TRBD1 on 5 matching bases. Germline CDR1 is MDHEN and CDR2 is SYDVKM. V lost 5 bases and J 0 bases, leaving 14 bases between the germline ends. CDR3 length: 16 amino acids. CDR3 sequence reads: CASSRTGEISNQPQHF. CDR3 nucleotide sequence: TGTGCCAGCAGTCGTACAGGAGAGATTAGCAATCAGCCCCAGCATTTT.